These T cell receptor beta chains were read from a single sample in a study of shared clonotypes between healthy human individuals. This table comes from immunoSEQ multiplex PCR, and its TCRdb copy is limited to in-frame clones, with some not included. In the table there are 550,000 to 600,000 clones, 95% to 98% of which are singletons. Specimen: naive CD8+ T cells sorted from blood. The source of these receptors is a man younger than 45 in good health. The CDR3 runs from the conserved cysteine through the conserved F or W. D genes are given only for firm matches. Clone size is not always given. Where it is, it says once, few, many or a class for expanded clones.

V gene	clone size	J gene	CDR3 length	D gene	CDR3 protein	CDR3 DNA
TRBV2	NA	TRBJ2-7	13	NA	CASSERTAYEQYF	TGTGCCAGCAGTGAGAGGACAGCGTACGAGCAGTACTTC
TRBV28	NA	TRBJ1-1	17	NA	CASSLYMGGATYTEAFF	TGTGCCAGCAGTTTATATATGGGGGGGGCGACGTACACTGAAGCTTTCTTT
TRBV7-9	NA	TRBJ1-5	13	NA	CASSRTGNQPQHF	TGTGCCAGCAGCCGAACAGGGAATCAGCCCCAGCATTTT
TRBV11-2	NA	TRBJ2-7	14	NA	CASSLGQSYYEQYF	TGTGCCAGCAGCTTAGGGCAGTCCTACTACGAGCAGTACTTC
TRBV27	NA	TRBJ2-7	17	TRBD2	CASSLSGPRAGVWEQYF	TGTGCCAGCAGTTTATCGGGCCCTCGGGCGGGAGTTTGGGAGCAGTACTTC
TRBV7-9	NA	TRBJ2-7	13	NA	CASSLAPGDEQYF	TGTGCCAGCAGCTTAGCCCCGGGGGACGAGCAGTACTTC
TRBV28	NA	TRBJ1-5	16	TRBD1	CASSFSTGQVSEPQHF	TGTGCCAGCAGTTTCTCAACCGGACAGGTATCAGAGCCCCAGCATTTT
TRBV7-9	once	TRBJ1-5	15	NA	CASSLEEGRNQPQHF	TGTGCCAGCAGCTTAGAGGAAGGGCGCAATCAGCCCCAGCATTTT
TRBV27	once	TRBJ2-7	14	NA	CASSLKGSSYEQYF	TGTGCCAGCAGTTTAAAAGGCAGCTCCTACGAGCAGTACTTC
TRBV11-2	NA	TRBJ2-7	13	NA	CASSLAEWDEQYF	TGTGCCAGCAGCTTAGCCGAGTGGGACGAGCAGTACTTC
TRBV29-1	NA	TRBJ2-1	16	TRBD1	CSVVEGATGPYNEQFF	TGCAGCGTTGTAGAGGGGGCGACAGGTCCATACAATGAGCAGTTCTTC
TRBV29-1	NA	TRBJ2-1	14	TRBD2	CSVEGTSSYNEQFF	TGCAGCGTTGAGGGGACTAGCTCCTACAATGAGCAGTTCTTC
TRBV19	NA	TRBJ1-1	11	NA	CASHLNTEAFF	TGTGCCAGTCATTTGAACACTGAAGCTTTCTTT
TRBV6-5	NA	TRBJ2-1	15	TRBD2	CASSQDGTSGREQFF	TGTGCCAGCAGCCAAGATGGGACTAGCGGGAGGGAGCAGTTCTTC
TRBV6-5	NA	TRBJ2-3	15	TRBD1	CAAGGPGVTPNTQYF	TGTGCCGCAGGGGGCCCAGGGGTTACCCCCAATACGCAGTATTTT
TRBV6-5	NA	TRBJ2-7	15	TRBD2	CASSPTSGSSYEQYF	TGTGCCAGCAGCCCGACTAGCGGGTCCTCCTACGAGCAGTACTTC
TRBV6-1	NA	TRBJ1-1	14	TRBD1	CASTEWAGGTEAFF	TGTGCCAGCACCGAATGGGCAGGGGGCACTGAAGCTTTCTTT
TRBV4-1	once	TRBJ1-3	15	NA	CASSQTGSGGWVLYF	TGCGCCAGCAGCCAAACGGGGAGCGGGGGTTGGGTCCTATATTTT
TRBV29-1	NA	TRBJ2-7	14	NA	CSVEQPGQSYEQYF	TGCAGCGTTGAACAGCCCGGACAGTCCTACGAGCAGTACTTC
TRBV20-1	NA	TRBJ2-1	11	NA	CSVPWRAEQFF	TGCAGTGTCCCCTGGCGTGCCGAGCAGTTCTTC
TRBV11-1	NA	TRBJ2-7	14	TRBD2	CASSPSGREDEQYF	TGTGCCAGCAGTCCTAGCGGGAGGGAGGACGAGCAGTACTTC
TRBV4-3	NA	TRBJ2-5	15	NA	CASSQVITSQETQYF	TGCGCCAGCAGCCAAGTAATTACTAGTCAAGAGACCCAGTACTTC
TRBV10-1	NA	TRBJ2-7	14	NA	CASEFGGALDEQYF	TGCGCCAGTGAGTTCGGAGGAGCCTTGGACGAGCAGTACTTC
TRBV7-9	once	TRBJ2-5	15	TRBD1	CASSYRDRDQETQYF	TGTGCCAGCAGCTACCGGGACAGGGACCAAGAGACCCAGTACTTC
TRBV29-1	NA	TRBJ2-5	13	NA	CSVVGRGGETQYF	TGCAGCGTTGTTGGCCGGGGCGGAGAGACCCAGTACTTC
TRBV25-1	NA	TRBJ1-2	15	NA	CASRGTGSFDYGYTF	TGTGCCAGCAGAGGAACCGGGAGCTTCGACTATGGCTACACCTTC
TRBV19	NA	TRBJ2-7	15	TRBD1	CASSIMTGPDYEQYF	TGTGCCAGTAGTATAATGACAGGGCCAGACTACGAGCAGTACTTC
TRBV5-6	NA	TRBJ1-1	12	NA	CASSFAGIEAFF	TGTGCCAGCAGCTTTGCGGGAATTGAAGCTTTCTTT
TRBV20-1	NA	TRBJ2-1	11	NA	CSARAGNEQFF	TGCAGTGCTAGAGCAGGAAATGAGCAGTTCTTC
TRBV10-1	NA	TRBJ2-1	13	NA	CASSDPVSGEQFF	TGCGCCAGCAGTGACCCTGTCTCCGGCGAGCAGTTCTTC
TRBV10-3	NA	TRBJ2-2	11	NA	CATWSTGELFF	TGTGCCACCTGGAGCACCGGGGAGCTGTTTTTT
TRBV6-1	NA	TRBJ1-2	13	NA	CASREVSARGYTF	TGTGCCAGTAGGGAGGTCTCCGCCCGTGGCTACACCTTC
TRBV27	NA	TRBJ2-1	13	NA	CASSLKRGYEQFF	TGTGCCAGCAGTTTAAAAAGGGGATATGAGCAGTTCTTC
TRBV28	NA	TRBJ1-5	14	NA	CASSAYYSNQPQHF	TGTGCCAGCAGTGCTTATTATAGCAATCAGCCCCAGCATTTT
TRBV12-2	NA	TRBJ2-7	14	NA	CASRLEPQSYEQYF	TGTGCAAGTCGCTTAGAGCCCCAATCCTACGAGCAGTACTTC
TRBV5-6	NA	TRBJ2-3	17	TRBD2	CASSLIAGGPVTDTQYF	TGTGCCAGCAGCCTGATAGCGGGAGGGCCGGTCACAGATACGCAGTATTTT
TRBV5-8	NA	TRBJ2-4	11	NA	CASSLLEQADF	TGTGCCAGCAGCTTATTAGAACAGGCTGACTTC
TRBV6-5	NA	TRBJ2-5	14	NA	CASSSLLGRETQYF	TGTGCCAGCAGTTCGCTTTTAGGGCGAGAGACCCAGTACTTC
TRBV9	NA	TRBJ2-1	18	TRBD2	CASSVGLAGVGAYNEQFF	TGTGCCAGCAGCGTAGGGCTAGCGGGAGTCGGGGCCTACAATGAGCAGTTCTTC
TRBV28	NA	TRBJ2-7	16	NA	CASSLVRRDPTYEQYF	TGTGCCAGCAGTTTGGTGAGGCGGGATCCCACCTACGAGCAGTACTTC
TRBV4-2	once	TRBJ1-5	13	NA	CASSQDVVSPQHF	TGTGCCAGCAGCCAAGACGTTGTATCGCCCCAGCATTTT
TRBV4-1	NA	TRBJ1-5	15	TRBD1	CASSQYQGAAQPQHF	TGCGCCAGCAGCCAATACCAGGGGGCGGCTCAGCCCCAGCATTTT
TRBV29-1	NA	TRBJ2-7	12	TRBD2	CSVVQGGNEQYF	TGCAGCGTTGTCCAGGGAGGGAACGAGCAGTACTTC
TRBV29-1	NA	TRBJ2-7	11	NA	CSVEGDYEQYF	TGCAGCGTTGAGGGGGACTACGAGCAGTACTTC
TRBV29-1	NA	TRBJ2-7	14	NA	CSVESGRTEYEQYF	TGCAGCGTTGAGTCTGGCAGAACTGAATACGAGCAGTACTTC
TRBV29-1	NA	TRBJ2-5	14	NA	CSVEGLAFQETQYF	TGCAGCGTTGAAGGTTTGGCCTTTCAAGAGACCCAGTACTTC